The text below deals with one T cell receptor (beta chain). The CDR3 is 15 amino acids. J gave up 8 bases and V 3 bases, and 9 bases lay outside the gene matches. Unique molecular identifiers were built into the TCRbeta library. In TCRdb, the PCR reads were re-called with MiXCR into one record per CDR3 protein. This repertoire shows fewer than 400,000 distinct CDR3 sequences, around 20% found once; its top ten account for 3.5% to 4%. This entry comes from a study of T-cell reconstitution after alpha-beta-depleted transplantation in children. The chain carries TRBV12-3 or TRBV12-4 and TRBJ2-1; 8 bases fit TRBD2. The source was PBMCs from the stem cell graft donor, collected from the stem cell graft. The sequence derives from a human donor who donated a stem cell graft to a child with acute myeloid leukemia. This chain's CDR3 is CASSFGQREKDEQFF. The CDR3, as DNA: TGTGCCAGCAGTTTTGGGCAGCGGGAGAAAGATGAGCAGTTCTTC.